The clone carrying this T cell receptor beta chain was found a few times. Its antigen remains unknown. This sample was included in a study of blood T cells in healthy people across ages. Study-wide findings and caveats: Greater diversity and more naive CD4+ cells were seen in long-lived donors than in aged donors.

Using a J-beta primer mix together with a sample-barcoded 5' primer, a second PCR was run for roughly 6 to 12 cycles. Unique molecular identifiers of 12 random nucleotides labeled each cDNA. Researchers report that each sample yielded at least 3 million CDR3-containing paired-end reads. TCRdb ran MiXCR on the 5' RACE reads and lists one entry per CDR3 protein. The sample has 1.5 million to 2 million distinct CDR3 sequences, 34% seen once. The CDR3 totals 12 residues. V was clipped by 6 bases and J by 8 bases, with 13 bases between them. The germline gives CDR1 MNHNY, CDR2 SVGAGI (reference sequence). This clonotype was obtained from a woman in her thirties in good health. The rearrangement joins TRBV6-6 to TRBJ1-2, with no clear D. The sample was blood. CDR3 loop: CASSRRTGGYTF. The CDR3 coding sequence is TGTGCCAGCAGCCGTAGGACCGGCGGCTACACCTTC.